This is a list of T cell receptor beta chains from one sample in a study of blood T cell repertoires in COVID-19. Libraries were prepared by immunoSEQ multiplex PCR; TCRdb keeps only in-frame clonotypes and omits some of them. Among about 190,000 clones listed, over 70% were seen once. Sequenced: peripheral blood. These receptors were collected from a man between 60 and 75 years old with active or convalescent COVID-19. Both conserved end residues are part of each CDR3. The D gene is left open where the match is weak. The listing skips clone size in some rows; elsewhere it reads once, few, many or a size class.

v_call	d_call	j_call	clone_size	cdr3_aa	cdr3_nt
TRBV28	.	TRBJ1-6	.	CASSSYRGGTGNSPLHF	TGTGCCAGCAGTTCCTACCGCGGGGGTACAGGAAATTCACCCCTCCACTTT
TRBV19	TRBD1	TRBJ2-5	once	CASSMKNRGLGETQYF	TGTGCCAGTAGTATGAAGAACAGGGGGCTCGGGGAGACCCAGTACTTC
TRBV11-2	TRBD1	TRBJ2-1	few	CASSVRDRVGNEQFF	TGTGCCAGCAGCGTCCGGGACAGGGTTGGCAATGAGCAGTTCTTC
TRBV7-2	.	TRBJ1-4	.	CASSFGGGEKLFF	TGTGCCAGCAGCTTCGGCGGTGGTGAAAAACTGTTTTTT
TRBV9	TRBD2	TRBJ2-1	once	CASSRGSGSYNEQFF	TGTGCCAGCTCCCGCGGGAGTGGCTCCTACAATGAGCAGTTCTTC
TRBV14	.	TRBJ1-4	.	CASSLWQGKEKLFF	TGTGCCAGCAGCCTATGGCAGGGAAAGGAAAAACTGTTTTTT
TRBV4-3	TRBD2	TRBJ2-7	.	CASSQRSSGSGQANSYEQYF	TGCGCCAGCAGCCAAAGGTCTAGCGGGAGTGGACAAGCCAATTCCTACGAGCAGTACTTC
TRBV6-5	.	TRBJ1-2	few	CASRLGASNYGYTF	TGTGCCAGCAGGTTAGGGGCCTCTAACTATGGCTACACCTTC
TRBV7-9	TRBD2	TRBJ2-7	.	CASSFSGRYEQYF	TGTGCCAGCAGCTTTAGCGGGAGGTACGAGCAGTACTTC
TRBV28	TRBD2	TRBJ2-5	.	CASSSGGTQETQYF	TGTGCCAGCAGTTCGGGGGGGACGCAAGAGACCCAGTACTTC
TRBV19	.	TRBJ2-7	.	CASSIDNRGYEQYF	TGTGCCAGTAGTATAGACAACCGGGGTTACGAGCAGTACTTC
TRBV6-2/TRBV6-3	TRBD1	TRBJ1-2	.	CASSLRDRASPRGYTF	TGTGCCAGCAGTCTACGGGACAGGGCGAGCCCCCGTGGCTACACCTTC
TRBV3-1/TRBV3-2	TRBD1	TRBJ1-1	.	CASRRRDSTFQHPFF	TGTGCCAGCCGACGCCGGGACAGCACTTTTCAGCATCCTTTCTTT
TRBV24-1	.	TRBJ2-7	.	CATSDRYEQYF	TGTGCCACCAGTGATCGTTACGAGCAGTACTTC
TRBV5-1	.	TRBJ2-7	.	CASSRNGGATYEQYF	TGCGCCAGCAGCCGGAACGGGGGAGCAACCTACGAGCAGTACTTC
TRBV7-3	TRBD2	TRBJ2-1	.	CASSLGREGNEQFF	TGTGCCAGCAGCTTGGGGCGGGAGGGAAATGAGCAGTTCTTC
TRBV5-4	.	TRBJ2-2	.	CASSRQSGWELFF	TGTGCCAGCAGCCGCCAATCGGGGTGGGAGCTGTTTTTT
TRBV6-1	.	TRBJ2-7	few	CASSERRTVSYEQYF	TGTGCCAGCAGTGAAAGGAGGACGGTATCCTACGAGCAGTACTTC
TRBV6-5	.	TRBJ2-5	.	CASRGSLVGRETQYF	TGTGCCAGCAGGGGGTCGCTAGTAGGGAGAGAGACCCAGTACTTC
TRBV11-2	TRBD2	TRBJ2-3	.	CASSPNLAGGADTQYF	TGTGCCAGCAGCCCCAACTTAGCGGGGGGAGCAGATACGCAGTATTTT
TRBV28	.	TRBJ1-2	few	CASSLSQGMGYGYTF	TGTGCCAGCAGTTTATCCCAGGGAATGGGCTATGGCTACACCTTC
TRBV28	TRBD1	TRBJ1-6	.	CASSPVWTGAVSPLHF	TGTGCCAGCAGTCCTGTCTGGACAGGGGCGGTTTCACCCCTCCACTTT
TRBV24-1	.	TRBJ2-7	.	CATVRCCRGSYEQYF	TGTGCCACCGTACGATGTTGCAGGGGCTCCTACGAGCAGTACTTC
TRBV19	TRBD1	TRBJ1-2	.	CASSPGQLYGYTF	TGTGCCAGTAGTCCGGGACAGCTCTATGGCTACACCTTC
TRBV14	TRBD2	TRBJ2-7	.	CASSQDSGSLYEQYF	TGTGCCAGCAGCCAAGATAGCGGGAGTCTCTACGAGCAGTACTTC
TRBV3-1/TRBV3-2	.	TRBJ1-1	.	CASSRGQMNTEAFF	TGTGCCAGCAGCCGAGGACAGATGAACACTGAAGCTTTCTTT
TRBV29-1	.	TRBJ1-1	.	CSTYSTGNTEAFF	TGCAGCACATACTCGACAGGGAACACTGAAGCTTTCTTT
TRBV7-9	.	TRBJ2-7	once	CASSLTRPRTLEQYF	TGTGCCAGCAGCCTTACACGGCCCCGGACACTCGAGCAGTACTTC
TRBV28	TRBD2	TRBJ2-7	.	CASSLLTSGSYEQYF	TGTGCCAGCAGTTTACTCACTAGCGGCTCCTACGAGCAGTACTTC
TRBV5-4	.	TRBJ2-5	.	CASSLRGGEETQYF	TGTGCCAGCAGCCTCAGGGGCGGAGAAGAGACCCAGTACTTC